The rows below give T cell receptor beta chains drawn from one sample of a study of blood T cell repertoires in COVID-19. Sequenced by immunoSEQ multiplex PCR; TCRdb stores in-frame clones only, minus some. The data contain approximately 250,000 clones, around 83% of them seen just once; the ten biggest clones take up less than 8%. The specimen sequenced was peripheral blood. These receptors were taken from a woman aged 45-65 years with acute or convalescent COVID-19. CDR3s include the opening cysteine and the closing phenylalanine or tryptophan. D genes are given only for firm matches. Rows give clone size only sometimes, using once, few, many, or a class for an expanded clone.

TRBJ2-7,TRBD2,.,TRBV7-2,TGTGCCAGCAGCTTAGGGCCTAGCGGGGGAGACTACGAGCAGTACTTC,CASSLGPSGGDYEQYF
TRBJ2-2,TRBD1,.,TRBV19,TGTGCCAGTGGCCGAACCGGGACAGGGAGGACCGGGGAGCTGTTTTTT,CASGRTGTGRTGELFF
TRBJ2-3,TRBD2,.,TRBV24-1,TGTGCCACCAGTGATACTAGCGGGGCTACAGATACGCAGTATTTT,CATSDTSGATDTQYF
TRBJ2-7,TRBD1,.,TRBV3-1/TRBV3-2,TGTGCCAGCGGGACAGGGCGCCCCGAGCAGTACTTC,CASGTGRPEQYF
TRBJ1-1,TRBD1,once,TRBV6-5,TGTGCCAGCAGTTACAGAGGGGGCGGTAACACTGAAGCTTTCTTT,CASSYRGGGNTEAFF
TRBJ1-6,.,.,TRBV3-1/TRBV3-2,TGTGCCAGCAGCCAAACGAGATTGAATTCACCCCTCCACTTT,CASSQTRLNSPLHF
TRBJ1-6,.,.,TRBV5-5,TGTGCCAGCAGCTTGGCCGGGATGGGATCACCCCTCCACTTT,CASSLAGMGSPLHF
TRBJ1-1,TRBD1,.,TRBV4-2,TGTGCCAGCAGCCAACCGGGACAGGGGTTCACTGAAGCTTTCTTT,CASSQPGQGFTEAFF
TRBJ1-1,.,once,TRBV27,TGTGCCAGCAGGTCCCTTCTTTACACTGAAGCTTTCTTT,CASRSLLYTEAFF
TRBJ1-4,.,.,TRBV30,TGTGCCTGGAGTTTGGGGAGGAAAACTGAAAAACTGTTTTTT,CAWSLGRKTEKLFF
TRBJ2-1,TRBD2,.,TRBV14,TGTGCCAGCAGCACGGGACTAGCGGGAGTTTATGAGCAGTTCTTC,CASSTGLAGVYEQFF
TRBJ1-1,.,.,TRBV6-5,TGTGCCAGCAACCCCCACCCGGGGGGTGACTCTGAAGCTTTCTTT,CASNPHPGGDSEAFF
TRBJ2-7,.,.,TRBV27,TGTGCCAGCAGTCGAAACAGGGTAGGGTACGAGCAGTACTTC,CASSRNRVGYEQYF
TRBJ1-4,TRBD1,.,TRBV4-3,TGCGCCAGCAGCTATAAGACAGGGTGGAATGAAAAACTGTTTTTT,CASSYKTGWNEKLFF
TRBJ1-2,TRBD1,few,TRBV14,TGTGCCAGCAGCCAAATACAGGGGATGGGTGGCTACACCTTC,CASSQIQGMGGYTF
TRBJ1-1,.,.,TRBV5-1,TGCGCCAGCAGCTTGGCCTCCTCGGTGAACACTGAAGCTTTCTTT,CASSLASSVNTEAFF
TRBJ1-2,.,.,TRBV19,TGTGCCAGTAGTAGTCCAGGGGATATCTATGGCTACACCTTC,CASSSPGDIYGYTF
TRBJ1-2,TRBD1,.,TRBV20-1,TGCAGTGCCCTTCGGACAGGGGGAAACACCTTC,CSALRTGGNTF
TRBJ1-5,TRBD1,.,TRBV5-1,TGCGCCAGCAGCAACACAGGGGGGAGCAATCAGCCCCAGCATTTT,CASSNTGGSNQPQHF
TRBJ2-2,TRBD2,.,TRBV7-6,TGTGCCAGCAGACGGGGGGGCGCGAGCGGGGAGCTGTTTTTT,CASRRGGASGELFF
TRBJ2-3,TRBD2,.,TRBV28,TGTGCCAGCAGCCTCCCACTAGCGGGCACAGATACGCAGTATTTT,CASSLPLAGTDTQYF
TRBJ1-5,.,.,TRBV28,TGTGCCAGCAGTTCGGGAGAGGGCGGCAATCAGCCCCAGCATTTT,CASSSGEGGNQPQHF
TRBJ1-2,.,.,TRBV6-1,TGTGCCAGCAGTGAAGCGGGCAGGGGTGGAAGCTACACCTTC,CASSEAGRGGSYTF
TRBJ1-6,.,.,TRBV5-1,TGCGCCAGCAGCTTGGAAAGCTCCTCTAATTCACCCCTCCACTTT,CASSLESSSNSPLHF